The rows below give T cell receptor beta chains drawn from one sample of a study of CD8 T cells in ankylosing spondylitis. TCRdb called the 5' RACE reads again in MiXCR, with one record for every CDR3 protein. The sample holds 500,000 to 550,000 distinct CDR3 sequences, roughly 13% seen once. Sequencing was carried out using blood, either unsorted or a sorted T cell fraction (not recorded which). The source is a male donor with ankylosing spondylitis. CDR3s include the opening cysteine and the closing phenylalanine or tryptophan. Each record gives: V gene, D gene, J gene, clone size, CDR3 DNA, CDR3 protein. D genes are given only for firm matches. The size field is filled for only some rows; it gives once, few, many or a size class.

TRBV19	-	TRBJ2-4	-	TGTGCCAGTAGTATACTTCTGGGACTGGGCAAAAACATTCAGTACTTC	CASSILLGLGKNIQYF
TRBV7-9	-	TRBJ2-5	-	TGTGCCAGCAGCTTAGTATTACGGGTGCAAGGGGAGACCCAGTACTTC	CASSLVLRVQGETQYF
TRBV29-1	-	TRBJ1-1	-	TGCAGCGTCCAGAGGGTCGAGAACACTGAAGCTTTCTTT	CSVQRVENTEAFF
TRBV27	-	TRBJ2-3	-	TGTGCCAGCAGGCAGATGGGCACAGATACGCAGTATTTT	CASRQMGTDTQYF
TRBV6-1	-	TRBJ1-5	few	TGTGCCAGCAGTGAAAGTTTCTGGGGTAATCAGCCCCAGCATTTT	CASSESFWGNQPQHF
TRBV5-5	TRBD1	TRBJ2-1	few	TGTGCCAGCAGCTTGTCTGGGACAGGGGCATACAATGAGCAGTTCTTC	CASSLSGTGAYNEQFF
TRBV9	TRBD2	TRBJ2-3	-	TGTGCCAGCAGCTTATCGACTAGCCAAACAGATACGCAGTATTTT	CASSLSTSQTDTQYF
TRBV6-1	TRBD1	TRBJ1-1	-	TGTGCCAGCAGGGCCGGGACAGATCAATTTGTAGCTTTCTTT	CASRAGTDQFVAFF
TRBV12-3/TRBV12-4	TRBD1	TRBJ2-7	few	TGTGCCAGCAGTTTCGGGGACAGGGTATACGAGCAGTACTTC	CASSFGDRVYEQYF
TRBV20-1	-	TRBJ2-6	few	TGCAGTGCCCTCACCCAACAGGGCTCTGGGGCCAACGTCCTGACTTTC	CSALTQQGSGANVLTF
TRBV20-1	-	TRBJ1-1	few	TGCAGTCCCCTTTCGAACACTGAAGCTTTCTTT	CSPLSNTEAFF
TRBV27	TRBD1	TRBJ1-6	-	TGTGCCAGCAGCTTGACGACAGGGAGTAATTCACCCCTCCACTTT	CASSLTTGSNSPLHF
TRBV20-1	-	TRBJ2-2	-	TGCAGTGCCAAGGTCCAACTTGGGACCGGGGAGCTGTTTTTT	CSAKVQLGTGELFF
TRBV7-6	-	TRBJ2-1	once	TGTGCCAGCAGCTTAGCACATCTCAATGAGCAGTTCTTC	CASSLAHLNEQFF
TRBV29-1	TRBD2	TRBJ2-1	-	TGCAGCGTTGATGAACCGCAGGGACTAACCGGTGTTGAGCAGTTCTTC	CSVDEPQGLTGVEQFF
TRBV7-9	-	TRBJ1-2	few	TGTGCCAGCAGCCCCTCGGAGGGGACTACTAACTATGGCTACACCTTC	CASSPSEGTTNYGYTF
TRBV2	TRBD1	TRBJ2-5	-	TGTGCCAGCAGATGGGACAGCCAAGAGACCCAGTACTTC	CASRWDSQETQYF
TRBV4-1	-	TRBJ2-5	many	TGCGCCAGCAGCCCCACGACCACCCCTTCGACAGGTTGGCAGGAGACCCAGTACTTC	CASSPTTTPSTGWQETQYF
TRBV18	TRBD1	TRBJ1-5	-	TGTGCCAGCTCACTGCGAGGACAGGGGAATCAGCCCCAGCATTTT	CASSLRGQGNQPQHF
TRBV20-1	-	TRBJ2-7	-	TGCAGTGCTCCCCATTCCGGAAAGGCCTACGAGCAGTACTTC	CSAPHSGKAYEQYF
TRBV7-2	-	TRBJ1-4	-	TGTGCCAGCAGCTCAACCCTGGCAGGTGAAAAACTGTTTTTT	CASSSTLAGEKLFF
TRBV20-1	-	TRBJ2-7	-	TGCAGTGCTTCGAGGAGGGAGTACGAGCAGTACTTC	CSASRREYEQYF
TRBV5-1	TRBD2	TRBJ2-3	-	TGCGCCAGCAGCTTGGCCGGATCTAGCGGGAGATCAGATACGCAGTATTTT	CASSLAGSSGRSDTQYF
TRBV6-1	-	TRBJ1-6	-	TGTGCCAGCAGTGAAAGAAACCCGACAGGTTTGGGCTCACCCCTCCACTTT	CASSERNPTGLGSPLHF
TRBV5-6	-	TRBJ1-2	few	TGTGCCAGCAGCCTGAAGGGCCGTGGCTACACCTTC	CASSLKGRGYTF
TRBV5-1	TRBD2	TRBJ2-1	few	TGCGCCAGCTGCCTCTCGGGGACTAGCGGGGACGAGCAGTTCTTC	CASCLSGTSGDEQFF
TRBV19	-	TRBJ1-4	few	TGTGCCAGTATGAGGACCGGGGACGAAAAACTGTTTTTT	CASMRTGDEKLFF
TRBV21-1	-	TRBJ2-5	-	TGTGCCAGCAGCAAGGCCCACCCGGAGACCCAGTACTTC	CASSKAHPETQYF
TRBV29-1	TRBD1	TRBJ2-2	few	TGCAGCGTTGTGGGACAGGGAAACACCGGGGAGCTGTTTTTT	CSVVGQGNTGELFF
TRBV27	TRBD2	TRBJ2-1	many	TGTGCCAGCAGTTTGGGGACTAGTTCCTATGAGCAGTTCTTC	CASSLGTSSYEQFF
TRBV9	TRBD2	TRBJ2-3	few	TGTGCCAGCAGCACCTATGGGACTAGCGGGGAATTCACAGATACGCAGTATTTT	CASSTYGTSGEFTDTQYF
TRBV29-1	-	TRBJ1-2	few	TGCAGCTCTGAGGGACCCCCGGTCTATGGCTACACCTTC	CSSEGPPVYGYTF
TRBV7-9	-	TRBJ1-2	-	TGTGCCAGCAGCTTAGAAGCAGGGAACTATGGCTACACCTTC	CASSLEAGNYGYTF
TRBV11-2	-	TRBJ1-1	many	TGTGCCAGCAGCTTAGAGGGTTTTAGTTCTATGAACACTGAAGCTTTCTTT	CASSLEGFSSMNTEAFF
TRBV27	TRBD1	TRBJ2-7	-	TGTGCCAGCAGTTCCACAGGGGTCTCCTACGAGCAGTACTTC	CASSSTGVSYEQYF
TRBV5-1	-	TRBJ1-1	few	TGCGCCAGCAGCTCCAGCCCCTATACAGGGACGGGGACTGAAGCTTTCTTT	CASSSSPYTGTGTEAFF
TRBV6-1	TRBD2	TRBJ2-7	-	TGTGCCAGCCAACTAGCGGTTGGATACGAGCAGTACTTC	CASQLAVGYEQYF
TRBV14	-	TRBJ1-3	many	TGTGCCAGCAGCCTATGGGCGCAAGGAAACACCATATATTTT	CASSLWAQGNTIYF
TRBV3-1	-	TRBJ2-1	-	TGTGCCAGCAGCCAGAATATCGGGAGAGGCAATGAGCAGTTCTTC	CASSQNIGRGNEQFF
TRBV12-3/TRBV12-4	-	TRBJ1-3	few	TGTGCCAGCAGTTCCCAGGACGGGGGCGTGGGAAACACCATATATTTT	CASSSQDGGVGNTIYF
TRBV25-1	TRBD1	TRBJ1-1	-	TGTGCCAGCAGGGCCGGGACAGGGGCATTTCGGGTGAACACTGAAGCTTTCTTT	CASRAGTGAFRVNTEAFF
TRBV11-2	TRBD2	TRBJ2-1	-	TGTGCCAGCAGCCTTAACCCGGGACTAGCGGGAGGCGAGCAGTTCTTC	CASSLNPGLAGGEQFF